This is a list of T cell receptor beta chains from one sample in a study of T cell clusters in autoimmune cytopenias. Reprocessing the multiplex PCR reads, TCRdb reports a single entry for every CDR3 protein and omits DNA. The sample includes just under 5,000 distinct CDR3 sequences. These same data were also listed under a study on T cell repertoires in aging, cancer and after chemotherapy.

Sequencing was carried out using peripheral blood. The receptor source for this set is a human donor with chronic lymphocytic leukemia. The donor label of this sample is uncertain. The CDR3 runs from the conserved cysteine through the conserved F or W. The order of the fields is V gene, J gene, clone size, CDR3 protein. Expanded clones get a size class; other rows say once, few or many, or leave the size out.

V gene: TRBV27; J gene: TRBJ2-6; clone size: NA; CDR3 protein: CASSSYTLQANVLTF
V gene: TRBV6-5; J gene: TRBJ1-5; clone size: NA; CDR3 protein: CASSRGTTSIWPQHF
V gene: TRBV6-6; J gene: TRBJ2-2; clone size: NA; CDR3 protein: CASSTGTGNTGELFF
V gene: TRBV7-9; J gene: TRBJ1-4; clone size: NA; CDR3 protein: CASSLVRKSNEKLFF
V gene: TRBV27; J gene: TRBJ2-3; clone size: NA; CDR3 protein: CASSSTPHWDTQYF
V gene: TRBV18; J gene: TRBJ2-2; clone size: medium-sized; CDR3 protein: CASSPRGRPGELFF
V gene: TRBV5-6; J gene: TRBJ2-2; clone size: NA; CDR3 protein: CASSLDTGSTDTGELFF
V gene: TRBV6-6; J gene: TRBJ2-2; clone size: NA; CDR3 protein: CASSRPGQGNTGELFF
V gene: TRBV19; J gene: TRBJ1-1; clone size: NA; CDR3 protein: CASSIMRGDKTEAFF
V gene: TRBV20-1; J gene: TRBJ1-6; clone size: NA; CDR3 protein: CSVRTDYNSPLHF
V gene: TRBV7-4; J gene: TRBJ1-2; clone size: medium-sized; CDR3 protein: CASSLGAGKGYTF
V gene: TRBV7-2; J gene: TRBJ2-2; clone size: medium-sized; CDR3 protein: CASSLGGNTGELFF
V gene: TRBV6-5; J gene: TRBJ2-2; clone size: NA; CDR3 protein: CASSYLAGGHTGELFF
V gene: TRBV27; J gene: TRBJ1-4; clone size: NA; CDR3 protein: CASSSHRGRQATNEKLFF
V gene: TRBV19; J gene: TRBJ1-4; clone size: medium-sized; CDR3 protein: CASSMRTGSGEKLFF
V gene: TRBV6-5; J gene: TRBJ1-6; clone size: NA; CDR3 protein: CASTIWGQLNSPLHF
V gene: TRBV15; J gene: TRBJ1-2; clone size: medium-sized; CDR3 protein: CATSRDLMGQGGGGYTF
V gene: TRBV7-6; J gene: TRBJ2-5; clone size: NA; CDR3 protein: CASSPRGSQETQYF
V gene: TRBV5-4; J gene: TRBJ2-5; clone size: NA; CDR3 protein: CASSLSSSSGGETQYF
V gene: TRBV5-6; J gene: TRBJ2-4; clone size: NA; CDR3 protein: CASSLVQTGVRMRDIQYF
V gene: TRBV15; J gene: TRBJ2-7; clone size: medium-sized; CDR3 protein: CATSRDGAGLAGEQYF
V gene: TRBV27; J gene: TRBJ1-4; clone size: NA; CDR3 protein: CASSLSVGNNEKLFF
V gene: TRBV20-1; J gene: TRBJ2-1; clone size: NA; CDR3 protein: CSAQRGQGRNNEQFF
V gene: TRBV5-4; J gene: TRBJ2-7; clone size: medium-sized; CDR3 protein: CASQRSLGDEQYF
V gene: TRBV19; J gene: TRBJ1-4; clone size: NA; CDR3 protein: CASSRTSTNEKLFF
V gene: TRBV7-9; J gene: TRBJ1-1; clone size: NA; CDR3 protein: CASSFGDTEAFF
V gene: TRBV6-2/TRBV6-3; J gene: TRBJ1-4; clone size: NA; CDR3 protein: CASSSRPATNEKLFF
V gene: TRBV5-5; J gene: TRBJ2-4; clone size: NA; CDR3 protein: CASSTPGENIQYF
V gene: TRBV6-1; J gene: TRBJ1-1; clone size: NA; CDR3 protein: CASSYGGQGEAFF
V gene: TRBV20-1; J gene: TRBJ2-5; clone size: NA; CDR3 protein: CSATSTSGGLRETQYF
V gene: TRBV20-1; J gene: TRBJ2-5; clone size: NA; CDR3 protein: CSANRQLETQYF
V gene: TRBV13; J gene: TRBJ2-7; clone size: NA; CDR3 protein: CASSPLSDRGYEQYF
V gene: TRBV18; J gene: TRBJ1-3; clone size: NA; CDR3 protein: CASSPRTPANTIYF
V gene: TRBV15; J gene: TRBJ2-1; clone size: medium-sized; CDR3 protein: CATSRTGNEQFF
V gene: TRBV5-5; J gene: TRBJ1-3; clone size: medium-sized; CDR3 protein: CASSSTPGSDTIYF
V gene: TRBV24-1; J gene: TRBJ1-2; clone size: NA; CDR3 protein: CATSDPKKFYGYTF
V gene: TRBV20-1; J gene: TRBJ2-5; clone size: NA; CDR3 protein: CSPIVRETQYF